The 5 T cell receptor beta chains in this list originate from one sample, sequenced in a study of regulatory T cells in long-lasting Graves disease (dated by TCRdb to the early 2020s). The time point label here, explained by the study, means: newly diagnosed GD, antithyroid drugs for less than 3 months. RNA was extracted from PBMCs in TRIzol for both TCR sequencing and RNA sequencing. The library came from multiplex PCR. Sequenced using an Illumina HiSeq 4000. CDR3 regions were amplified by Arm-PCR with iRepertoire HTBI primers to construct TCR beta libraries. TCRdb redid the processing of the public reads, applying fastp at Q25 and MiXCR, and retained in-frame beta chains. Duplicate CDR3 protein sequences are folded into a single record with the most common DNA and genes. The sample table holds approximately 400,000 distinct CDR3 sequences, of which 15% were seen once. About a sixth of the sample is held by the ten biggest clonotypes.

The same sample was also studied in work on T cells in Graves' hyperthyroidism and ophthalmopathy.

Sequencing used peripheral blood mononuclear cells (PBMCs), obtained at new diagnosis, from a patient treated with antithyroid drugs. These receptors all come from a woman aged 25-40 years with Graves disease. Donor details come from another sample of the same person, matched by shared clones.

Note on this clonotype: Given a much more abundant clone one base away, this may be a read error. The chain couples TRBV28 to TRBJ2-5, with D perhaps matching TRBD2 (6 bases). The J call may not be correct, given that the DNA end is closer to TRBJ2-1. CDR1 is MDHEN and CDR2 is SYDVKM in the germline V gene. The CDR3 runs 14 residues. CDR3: CASGFVGGNNEQFF. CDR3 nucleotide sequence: TGTGCCAGCGGTTTCGTCGGGGGAAATAATGAGCAGTTCTTC.

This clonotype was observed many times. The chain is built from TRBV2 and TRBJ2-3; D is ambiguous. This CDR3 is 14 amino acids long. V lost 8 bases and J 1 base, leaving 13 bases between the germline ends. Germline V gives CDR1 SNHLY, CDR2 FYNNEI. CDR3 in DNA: TGTGCCAGCCATCGACTTAGAGGCACAGATACGCAGTATTTT. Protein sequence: CASHRLRGTDTQYF.

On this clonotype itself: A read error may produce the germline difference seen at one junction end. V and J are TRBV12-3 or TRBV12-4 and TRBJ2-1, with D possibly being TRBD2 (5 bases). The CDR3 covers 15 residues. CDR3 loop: CASRSADSSYNEQSF. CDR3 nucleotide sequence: TGTGCCAGCAGGTCAGCGGATAGCTCCTACAATGAGCAGTCCTTC.

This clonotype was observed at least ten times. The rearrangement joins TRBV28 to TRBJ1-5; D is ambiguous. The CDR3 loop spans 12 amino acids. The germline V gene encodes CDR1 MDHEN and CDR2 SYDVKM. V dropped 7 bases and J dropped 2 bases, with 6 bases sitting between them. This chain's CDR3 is CASTRGNQPQHF. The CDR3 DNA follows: TGTGCCAGCACCCGGGGCAATCAGCCCCAGCATTTT.

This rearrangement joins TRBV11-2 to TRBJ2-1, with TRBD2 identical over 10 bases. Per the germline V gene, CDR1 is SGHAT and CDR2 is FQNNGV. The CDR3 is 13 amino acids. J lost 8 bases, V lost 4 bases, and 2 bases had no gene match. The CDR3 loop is CASSSSGSYEQFF. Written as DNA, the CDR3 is TGTGCCAGCAGCTCTAGCGGGAGTTATGAGCAGTTCTTC.